This T cell receptor beta chain was captured in a study of sequential checkpoint blockade in melanoma. Study in general: First-line arms were nivolumab then ipilimumab, or the reverse, randomized 1:1. Maintenance nivolumab came after either treatment sequence.

This CDR3 has 15 residues. Germline-derived CDR1 and CDR2 are SGDLS and YYNGEE. V gave up 4 bases and J gave up 0 bases, with 10 bases separating them. A single count supports this clone. The repertoire was sequenced with immunoSEQ multiplex PCR; TCRdb's copy has only in-frame clones and lacks some. The profile shows around 18,000 clones, roughly 69% of them singletons. Treatment indicated: randomized to nivolumab then ipilimumab (arm A) or the reverse (arm B). None of the patients previously received DNA-damaging chemotherapy. From thawed PBMCs, live CD3+CD8+ cells negative for CD19 and CD56 were sorted.

This material consisted of CD8+ T cells sorted from blood (inferred from file names), taken from a patient given nivolumab and ipilimumab in sequence. The J gene is TRBJ1-4, the V gene TRBV9; the D is unclear. The clonotype was recovered from a human donor with melanoma. This CDR3 reads CASSSIGATNEKLFF. The CDR3 DNA reads as TGTGCCAGCAGCTCCATCGGTGCAACTAATGAAAAACTGTTTTTT.